This T cell receptor (beta chain) was profiled in a study of control samples from healthy donors and cancer patients. Sequencing was performed with immunoSEQ multiplex PCR; in TCRdb, only in-frame clones are kept and a portion is missing. The sample carries approximately 60,000 clones, 91% recorded once. This sequence originates from a man in his thirties or forties with colorectal cancer. The sample was PBMCs.

The CDR3 nucleotides are TGTGCCAGCAGCCCCCTAAGGGGGGGGCCCAGGGATACGCAGTATTTT. Residues: CASSPLRGGPRDTQYF. The chain joins TRBV3-1 (or the pseudogene TRBV3-2) to TRBJ2-3; the D gene is possibly TRBD2 (7 bases). Per the germline V gene, CDR1 is LGHDT and CDR2 is YNNKEL (reference sequence). CDR3 length equals 16 residues. V lost 4 bases and J lost 6, with 20 bases in between.